This T cell receptor beta chain comes out of a study of blood T cells in healthy people across ages. The study, taken as a whole, reports: Without sorted subsets, naive and antigen-experienced compartments could not be conclusively compared. Researchers judged that diversity estimates from one million T cells fell short of true values.

Donor samples were obtained from healthy Caucasian individuals from Russia, aged 6 to 90. Worth noting for this clonotype: What it binds is unknown.

PCR was performed a second time for about 7 to 12 cycles using a sample-barcoded 5' primer and a J-beta primer mix. Every individual sample yielded 2.5 million or more paired-end reads (each containing CDR3). In TCRdb, the 5' RACE reads were re-called with MiXCR into one record per CDR3 protein. Among roughly 800,000 distinct CDR3 sequences listed, about 53% were seen once. Germline V gene lookup returns CDR1 ENHRY and CDR2 SYGVKD. The CDR3 consists of 16 residues. The ends lost 6 bases at V and 14 bases at J; junction bases unmatched: 21. This receptor was obtained from a man aged 80 or over in good health. The rearrangement links TRBV10-3 to TRBJ2-3, with 9 bases lining up with TRBD1. Sequenced material: blood. The CDR3 DNA reads as TGTGCCATCAGCCCGAACCGGGACAGGGTGTCCAGATACGCGTATTTT. Translated: CAISPNRDRVSRYAYF.